The text below deals with one T cell receptor beta chain. Trimming cost V 6 bases and J 0 bases, with 14 bases left between them. The CDR3 is 15 amino acids. In germline, CDR1 is MNHNS, CDR2 SASEGT. Assay: immunoSEQ multiplex PCR; the TCRdb copy retains only in-frame clones and omits some. The data hold 50,000 or so clones, with roughly 82% observed a single time. These data belong to a study of PD-1 blockade in mismatch repair-deficient tumors. Every patient had mismatch repair deficiency by PCR or immunohistochemistry. Sample: PBMCs, taken before pembrolizumab treatment. V gene TRBV6-1 combines with J gene TRBJ2-5; D gene unclear. The origin of this receptor is an adult with mismatch repair-deficient cancer. The CDR3 region is CASSQAPPYQETQYF. DNA of the CDR3: TGTGCCAGCAGCCAGGCCCCCCCATACCAAGAGACCCAGTACTTC.